The 30 T cell receptor beta chains below all came from one sample that was sequenced in a study of blood T cell repertoires in COVID-19. Sequencing was performed with immunoSEQ multiplex PCR; in TCRdb, only in-frame clones are kept and a portion is missing. The profile shows under 150,000 clones, 88% of them singletons. The sample consisted of PBMCs or T cells enriched from blood (not recorded which). The receptors originated from a woman aged 25 to 39 with acute COVID-19.

This clone was observed a few times. The V call is TRBV25-1, the J call TRBJ2-7; D is possibly TRBD2 (5 bases). This CDR3 has 15 residues. Germline CDR1 MGHDK, CDR2 SYGVNS. V was trimmed by 7 bases and J by 3 bases, leaving 19 bases between them. The CDR3 DNA is TGTGCCAGCATCACAACCGCGGTGAGGGACTACGAGCAGTACTTC. Translation: CASITTAVRDYEQYF.

V usage is TRBV9 and J usage is TRBJ2-7, with 8 bases fitting TRBD2. Trimming removed 2 bases from V and 3 bases from J; junction bases left unmatched: 7. This CDR3 has 15 residues. Germline lookup yields CDR1 SGDLS and CDR2 YYNGEE. This CDR3 is CASSVTGTSNYEQYF. CDR3 nucleotide sequence: TGTGCCAGCAGCGTTACCGGGACTAGTAACTACGAGCAGTACTTC.

The J gene is TRBJ2-5, the V gene TRBV7-6; 10 bases are shared with TRBD2. Germline V gene data show CDR1 as SGHVS and CDR2 as FNYEAQ. The V and J ends lost 0 bases and 3 bases, in that order; junction bases with no gene match: 1. The CDR3 has 15 residues. CDR3 region: CASSLAGTSEETQYF. CDR3 bases: TGTGCCAGCAGCTTAGCAGGGACTAGCGAAGAGACCCAGTACTTC.

This clone was counted once. This chain links TRBV7-9 with TRBJ1-2; 7 bases map to TRBD1. CDR1 SEHNR and CDR2 FQNEAQ come from the germline V gene (reference sequence). CDR3 length: 14 amino acids. The V gene end was trimmed by 5 bases and the J gene end by 6 bases; junction bases not matched to a gene: 9. The CDR3 spells CASSALQGYNGYTF. The CDR3 DNA reads as TGTGCCAGCAGCGCCCTACAGGGGTACAATGGCTACACCTTC. Based on the CDR3 plus reference TRBV7-9 and TRBJ1-2, the full variable domain is DTGVSQNPRHKITKRGQNVTFRCDPISEHNRLYWYRQTLGQGPEFLTYFQNEAQLEKSRLLSDRFSAERPKGSFSTLEIQRTEQGDSAMYLCASSALQGYNGYTFGSGTRLTVV.

About this clone itself: Other nucleotide sequences in the sample specify the same CDR3. V is TRBV28 and J is TRBJ1-5; 8 bases line up with TRBD1. This CDR3 has 13 amino acids. V was clipped by 5 bases and J by 5 bases; unmatched bases: 2. Germline V gives CDR1 MDHEN, CDR2 SYDVKM. The CDR3 coding sequence is TGTGCCAGCAGTGAACAGGGGGATCAGCCCCAGCATTTT. Translation gives CASSEQGDQPQHF.

The chain couples TRBV7-9 to TRBJ2-1; D is unclear. The V and J ends lost 5 bases and 0 bases respectively, with 11 bases between them. Germline V CDR1 and CDR2: SEHNR, FQNEAQ (reference sequence). The CDR3 contains 15 residues. The CDR3 loop reads CASSAVQSSYNEQFF. The CDR3 DNA sequence: TGTGCCAGCAGCGCAGTGCAGTCCTCCTACAATGAGCAGTTCTTC. The whole variable domain, remainder taken from reference TRBV7-9 and TRBJ2-1, is DTGVSQNPRHKITKRGQNVTFRCDPISEHNRLYWYRQTLGQGPEFLTYFQNEAQLEKSRLLSDRFSAERPKGSFSTLEIQRTEQGDSAMYLCASSAVQSSYNEQFFGPGTRLTVL.

This clone has at least ten counts. The chain is built from TRBV21-1 and TRBJ1-6. TRBV21-1 is a known pseudogene. The length of the CDR3 is 15 residues. The CDR3 spells CASCLSRYGGSPLHF. CDR3 coding DNA: TGTGCCAGCTGCCTCTCCCGGTACGGGGGTTCACCCCTCCACTTT.

This chain connects TRBV6-5 to TRBJ2-1; a weak D match, TRBD2 (5 bases). The CDR3 runs to 15 residues. Germline V gene lookup returns CDR1 MNHEY and CDR2 SVGAGI. V shed 0 bases and J shed 2 bases, with 8 bases lying between them. DNA of the CDR3: TGTGCCAGCAGTTACTCGAGCGGAACCTACAATGAGCAGTTCTTC. Its protein product is CASSYSSGTYNEQFF.

The gene calls are TRBV9 and TRBJ2-1; maybe TRBD1 (6 bases). The CDR3 has 15 amino acids. Germline CDR1 SGDLS, CDR2 YYNGEE. With 3 bases removed from V and 3 bases from J, the gap between germline ends came to 13 bases. CDR3 amino acids: CASSGGGKSYNEQFF. The DNA of the CDR3 is TGTGCCAGCAGCGGAGGGGGTAAGAGCTACAATGAGCAGTTCTTC.

The gene calls are TRBV10-3 and TRBJ1-1; a weak D match, TRBD1 (5 bases). Germline values: CDR1 ENHRY, CDR2 SYGVKD. V lost 10 bases, J lost 0 bases, and 15 bases lay in between. The CDR3 runs to 14 residues. The CDR3 spells CATAGGPMNTEAFF. The DNA of the CDR3 is TGTGCCACCGCCGGGGGACCGATGAACACTGAAGCTTTCTTT.

The chain joins TRBV10-3 to TRBJ2-3; 7 bases are shared with TRBD1. With V trimmed by 11 bases and J by 0 bases, 5 bases remained unmatched. Germline V gene sequence: CDR1 ENHRY, CDR2 SYGVKD. The CDR3 is 13 amino acids. Here the CDR3 reads CALSGGSTDTQYF. For the CDR3, the DNA is TGTGCCCTGTCAGGGGGTAGCACAGATACGCAGTATTTT.

The table lists this clone with a few counts. V is TRBV5-5 and J is TRBJ2-7; 8 bases map to TRBD2. The CDR3 runs 15 residues. Germline V gene data show CDR1 as SGHKS and CDR2 as YYEKEE (reference sequence). The V and J ends lost 4 bases and 3 bases, in that order; junction bases with no gene match: 9. The CDR3 DNA follows: TGTGCCAGCAGCCCCGGGGGGGCTATAAACTACGAGCAGTACTTC. As protein: CASSPGGAINYEQYF.

About this clone: The same CDR3 arises from other DNA sequences in this sample as well. The DNA of the CDR3 is TGCGCCAGCAGCGGCACTAGCGGCGCTTACAATGAGCAGTTCTTC. Translation: CASSGTSGAYNEQFF. The chain links TRBV5-1 to TRBJ2-1; 8 bases are a match to TRBD2. With 4 bases clipped from V and 4 bases from J, the junction kept 7 bases outside the gene matches. The CDR3 totals 15 residues. CDR1 and CDR2 from the germline V gene are SGHRS and YFSETQ.

The chain recombines TRBV30 with TRBJ2-1; 8 bases map to TRBD2. Per the germline V gene, CDR1 is GTSNPN and CDR2 is SVGIG (reference sequence). This CDR3 region has 17 residues. V lost 2 bases, J lost 7 bases, and 16 bases stayed unmatched. This chain's CDR3 is CAWSPGVVGGEANEQFF. The CDR3 coding sequence is TGTGCCTGGAGTCCCGGGGTAGTCGGGGGGGAGGCGAATGAGCAGTTCTTC.

This clone was observed once. Its ends do not fully match the called genes, so a read error is possible. V is TRBV6-5 and J is TRBJ1-6; TRBD1 matches 9 bases. The CDR3 length is 16 residues. The V gene's germline CDR1 is MNHEY and CDR2 SVGAGI. The CDR3 coding sequence is TGTGCCAGCAGTTACACCGGACAGGGGCTTAATTCACCCCCCCACTTT. This codes for CASSYTGQGLNSPPHF.

The rearrangement uses TRBV3-1 (or the pseudogene TRBV3-2) and TRBJ2-2; the match to TRBD2 covers 7 bases. J gave up 0 bases and V 4 bases, and 5 bases lay outside the gene matches. CDR1 and CDR2 from the germline V gene are LGHDT and YNNKEL (reference sequence). This CDR3 spans 16 amino acids. CDR3 in DNA: TGTGCCAGCAGCCCGATAGGGAGGGCGAACACCGGGGAGCTGTTTTTT. As protein: CASSPIGRANTGELFF.

In this sample, this clone turned up a few times. The chain uses TRBV27 and TRBJ1-5; 7 bases match TRBD1. The V segment lost 5 bases and the J segment 3 bases; nucleotides outside the gene matches: 4. Germline V gene sequence: CDR1 MNHEY, CDR2 SMNVEV (reference sequence). The CDR3 loop spans 14 amino acids. This chain's CDR3 is CASSRQGVNQPQHF. The CDR3 coding sequence is TGTGCCAGCAGTCGGCAGGGGGTCAATCAGCCCCAGCATTTT.

The chain joins TRBV5-5 to TRBJ2-5; the match to TRBD2 covers 8 bases. The CDR3 is made up of 16 amino acids. Germline CDR1 SGHKS, CDR2 YYEKEE (reference sequence). V lost 0 bases to trimming and J lost 5 bases; unmatched junction nucleotides: 9. CDR3 DNA sequence: TGTGCCAGCAGCTTGGCCAATGGACTAGCAGGGGAGACCCAGTACTTC. Translating it yields CASSLANGLAGETQYF.

V and J are TRBV3-1 (or the pseudogene TRBV3-2) and TRBJ1-1; 9 bases agree with TRBD1. CDR3 length equals 17 residues. Germline V gene data show CDR1 as LGHDT and CDR2 as YNNKEL (reference sequence). The trim removed 1 base at V and 1 base at J, leaving 7 bases unmatched. The CDR3 reads CASSQGAGTGWNTEAFF. In nucleotides, the CDR3 is TGTGCCAGCAGCCAAGGAGCGGGGACAGGGTGGAACACTGAAGCTTTCTTT.

This sequence joins TRBV20-1 and TRBJ1-5; D gene uncertain. The CDR3 consists of 17 residues. V gave up 3 bases and J gave up 1 base, with 19 bases separating them. CDR1 and CDR2 from the germline V gene are DFQATT and SNEGSKA (reference sequence). The CDR3 sequence is CSASPVDGARSNQPQHF. The CDR3 DNA reads as TGCAGTGCTAGTCCGGTCGATGGAGCTAGGAGCAATCAGCCCCAGCATTTT.

This clone was seen only once. The rearrangement links TRBV29-1 to TRBJ1-2; weak D call: TRBD1 (5 bases). The CDR3 totals 12 residues. CDR1 and CDR2 from the germline V gene are SQVTM and ANQGSEA. V lost 2 bases and J 2 bases, leaving 6 bases between the germline ends. CDR3 sequence: CSVEQGNYGYTF. The CDR3 coding sequence is TGCAGCGTTGAACAGGGAAACTATGGCTACACCTTC.

The chain joins TRBV18 to TRBJ2-2; 9 bases fit TRBD2. CDR3 length equals 18 residues. CDR1 is KGHSH and CDR2 is LQKENI in the germline V gene. Germline trimming cut 1 base from V and 0 bases from J; bases unmatched to any gene: 6. The CDR3 is CASSPLAGVSANTGELFF. CDR3 in DNA: TGTGCCAGCTCACCACTAGCGGGAGTGAGCGCGAACACCGGGGAGCTGTTTTTT.

This chain connects TRBV6-4 to TRBJ2-1, with 10 nucleotides matching TRBD2. Germline trimming cut 5 bases from V and 9 bases from J; bases unmatched to any gene: 10. This CDR3 has 15 amino acids. Germline V gives CDR1 MRHNA, CDR2 SNTAGT. CDR3 bases: TGTGCCAGCAGTCCGTCTAGCGGGAGTGGTAGTGAGCAGTTCTTC. As protein: CASSPSSGSGSEQFF.

V gene TRBV18 combines with J gene TRBJ1-4; weak D call: TRBD1 (6 bases). Germline V lookup: CDR1 KGHSH, CDR2 LQKENI. V was pared by 1 base and J by 0 bases, with 18 bases between. This CDR3 region has 19 residues. CDR3 sequence (DNA): TGTGCCAGCTCACCACTCCAGTTCCCAGGGGACGCAACTAATGAAAAACTGTTTTTT. Its translation: CASSPLQFPGDATNEKLFF.

The chain combines TRBV23-1 with TRBJ1-6; perhaps TRBD1 as D (6 bases). TRBV23-1 is labeled an ORF, and its function is uncertain. The ends were cut back, 6 bases at V and 0 bases at J, with 15 bases in the middle. The CDR3 has 17 residues. CDR3 sequence (DNA): TGCGCCAGCAGACCGGCAAAGGGGGTCTCCTATAATTCACCCCTCCACTTT. It encodes CASRPAKGVSYNSPLHF.

The chain recombines TRBV7-2 with TRBJ2-7; 7 bases map to TRBD1. The junction had 7 bases not matched to a gene; V was cut back by 5 bases and J by 6 bases. Germline V lookup: CDR1 SGHTA, CDR2 FQGNSA. This CDR3 comprises 13 residues. The CDR3 sequence: CASSRDRESEQYF. CDR3 nucleotides: TGTGCCAGCAGCCGAGACAGGGAAAGCGAGCAGTACTTC.

CDR3 DNA: TGTGCCAGCCGGGACAGGGGACCCGGGGAGCTGTTTTTT. It codes for CASRDRGPGELFF. The chain couples TRBV7-2 to TRBJ2-2, with 10 bases aligning to TRBD1. V shed 8 bases, J shed 6 bases, and the junction held 3 bases outside the gene matches. The CDR3 has 13 amino acids. From germline, CDR1 is SGHTA and CDR2 FQGNSA.

The chain employs TRBV5-8 and TRBJ2-5; the match to TRBD2 covers 7 bases. Germline CDR1 reads SGHTS; CDR2 reads YDEGEE. CDR3 size: 15 residues. V dropped 2 bases and J dropped 4; count of bases not matched to a gene: 8. The CDR3 nucleotides are TGTGCCAGCAGCTTTCCATCCTGGGGGGGAGAGACCCAGTACTTC. This sequence encodes CASSFPSWGGETQYF.

This rearrangement joins TRBV20-1 to TRBJ2-7; a possible D gene is TRBD2 (6 bases). Germline CDR1 and CDR2: DFQATT and SNEGSKA (reference sequence). Between the trimmed V and J ends, which lost 3 bases and 0 bases, there was a span of 15 bases. The CDR3 covers 15 residues. CDR3 protein: CSASAWETSSYEQYF. The CDR3 coding sequence is TGCAGTGCTAGTGCTTGGGAGACTAGCTCCTACGAGCAGTACTTC.

The chain uses TRBV7-9 and TRBJ2-2, with 9 bases aligning to TRBD2. Germline V gene sequence: CDR1 SEHNR, CDR2 FQNEAQ (reference sequence). With V trimmed by 5 bases and J by 2 bases, 9 bases remained unmatched. The CDR3 loop spans 17 amino acids. The CDR3 DNA reads TGTGCCAGCAGCGTCGGATCCGGGACTAGCAACACCGGGGAGCTGTTTTTT. It yields the protein CASSVGSGTSNTGELFF.